This note documents a single T cell receptor beta chain sequence. The antigen remains unidentified. Documented treatment: roughly 11-day PBMC culture with coronavirus spike peptide pools or control peptides (ViraFEST assay). Researchers grew the cells for 10 to 11 days and then pulled out CD4+ T cells by negative selection. This entry is derived from a study of vaccination and CD4 T cells after COVID-19. Study-wide context: Cells were stimulated with overlapping spike peptides from SARS-CoV-2, HCoV-NL63, HCoV-OC43 and HCoV-229E.

Study findings and constraints: Median SARS-CoV-2-reactive clonotype numbers went from 21 to 38; this increase was not significant.

Sequence data for DNA of cultured CD4+ T cells were generated by the Oncomine TCR Beta short-read assay. Cultured CD4+ T cells were the source of extracted genomic DNA. A single record per CDR3 protein comes from TCRdb applying MiXCR to the PCR reads. Of a few thousand distinct CDR3 sequences listed, around half are singletons. This CDR3 is 16 amino acids long. From germline, CDR1 is SGHTA and CDR2 FQGNSA. The ends were cut back, 1 base at V and 0 bases at J, with 13 bases in the middle. Specimen: CD4+ T cells from blood, cultured in vitro. The sequence was obtained from a human donor who had recovered from COVID-19. This rearrangement joins TRBV7-2 to TRBJ2-7, with D tentatively TRBD2 (5 bases). The CDR3 DNA is TGTGCCAGCAGCTTAGTGGCCACGGCGGGCTCCTACGAGCAGTACTTC. It encodes CASSLVATAGSYEQYF.